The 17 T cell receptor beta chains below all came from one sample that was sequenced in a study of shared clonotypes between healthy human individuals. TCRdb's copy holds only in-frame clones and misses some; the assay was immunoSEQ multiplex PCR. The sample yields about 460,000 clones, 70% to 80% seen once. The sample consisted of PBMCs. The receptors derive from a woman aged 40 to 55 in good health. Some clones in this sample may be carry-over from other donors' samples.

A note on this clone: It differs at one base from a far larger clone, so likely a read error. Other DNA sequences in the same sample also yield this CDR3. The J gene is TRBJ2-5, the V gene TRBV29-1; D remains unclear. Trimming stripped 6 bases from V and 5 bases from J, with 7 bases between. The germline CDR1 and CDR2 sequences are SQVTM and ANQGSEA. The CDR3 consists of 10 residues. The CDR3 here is CSVTKETQYF. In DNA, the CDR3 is TGCAGCGTGACCAAGGAGACCCAGTACTTC.

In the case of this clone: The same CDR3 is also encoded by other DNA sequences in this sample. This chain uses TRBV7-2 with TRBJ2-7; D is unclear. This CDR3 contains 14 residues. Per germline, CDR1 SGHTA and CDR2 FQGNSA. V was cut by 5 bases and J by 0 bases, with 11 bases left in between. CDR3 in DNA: TGTGCCAGCAGCCCGCCTGTAAGCTCCTACGAGCAGTACTTC. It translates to CASSPPVSSYEQYF.

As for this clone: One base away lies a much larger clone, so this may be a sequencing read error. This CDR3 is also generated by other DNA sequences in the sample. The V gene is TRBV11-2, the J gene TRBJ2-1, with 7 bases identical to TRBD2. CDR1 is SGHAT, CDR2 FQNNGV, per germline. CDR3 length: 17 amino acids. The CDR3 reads CASSLDRGGRGYNEQFF. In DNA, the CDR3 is TGTGCTAGCAGCTTAGATCGCGGCGGGAGAGGGTACAATGAGCAGTTCTTC.

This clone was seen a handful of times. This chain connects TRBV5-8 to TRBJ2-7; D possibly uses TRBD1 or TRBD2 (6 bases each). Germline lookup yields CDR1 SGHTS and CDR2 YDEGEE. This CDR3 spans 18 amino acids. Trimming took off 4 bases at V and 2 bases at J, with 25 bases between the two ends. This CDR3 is CASSPTGHTWRDTYEQYF. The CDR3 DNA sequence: TGTGCCAGCAGCCCAACGGGACACACCTGGCGGGACACCTACGAGCAGTACTTC.

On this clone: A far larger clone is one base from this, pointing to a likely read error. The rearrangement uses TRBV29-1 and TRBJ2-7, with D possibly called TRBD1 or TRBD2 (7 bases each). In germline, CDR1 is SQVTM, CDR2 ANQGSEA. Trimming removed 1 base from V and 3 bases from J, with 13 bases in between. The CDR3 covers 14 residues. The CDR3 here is CSVEGDSGIYEQYF. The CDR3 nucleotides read TGCAGCGTTGAAGGGGACAGCGGGATCTACGAGCAGTACTTC.

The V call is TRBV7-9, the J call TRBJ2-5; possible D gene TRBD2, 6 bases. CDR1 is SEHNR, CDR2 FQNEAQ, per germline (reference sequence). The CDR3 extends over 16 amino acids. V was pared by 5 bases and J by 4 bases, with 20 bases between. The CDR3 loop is CASSPRDFKKTETQYF. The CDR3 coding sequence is TGTGCCAGCAGCCCGAGGGACTTTAAAAAAACAGAGACCCAGTACTTC.

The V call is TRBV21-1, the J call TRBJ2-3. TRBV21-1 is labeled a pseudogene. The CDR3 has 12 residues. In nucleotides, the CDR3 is TGTGCCAGCAGCAAAAGCACAGATACGCAGTATTTT. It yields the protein CASSKSTDTQYF.

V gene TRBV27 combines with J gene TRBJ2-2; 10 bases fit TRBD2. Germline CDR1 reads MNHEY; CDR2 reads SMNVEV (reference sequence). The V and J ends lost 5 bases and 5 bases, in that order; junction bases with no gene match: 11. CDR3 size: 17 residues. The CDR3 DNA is TGTGCCAGCAGTCCTAGGCTAGCGGGAGATTGGACCGGGGAGCTGTTTTTT. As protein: CASSPRLAGDWTGELFF.

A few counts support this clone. CDR3 loop: CASSTDRGLKGNTIYF. In nucleotides, the CDR3 is TGTGCCAGCTCAACCGACAGGGGGCTGAAAGGAAACACCATATATTTT. The chain has TRBV18 and TRBJ1-3; 10 bases map to TRBD1. Per germline, CDR1 KGHSH and CDR2 LQKENI. The CDR3 loop spans 16 amino acids. Trimming removed 5 bases from V and 4 bases from J; junction bases left unmatched: 8. Full variable domain (outside the CDR3, taken from reference TRBV18 and TRBJ1-3): NAGVMQNPRHLVRRRGQEARLRCSPMKGHSHVYWYRQLPEEGLKFMVYLQKENIIDESGMPKERFSAEFPKEGPSILRIQQVVRGDSAAYFCASSTDRGLKGNTIYFGEGSWLTVV.

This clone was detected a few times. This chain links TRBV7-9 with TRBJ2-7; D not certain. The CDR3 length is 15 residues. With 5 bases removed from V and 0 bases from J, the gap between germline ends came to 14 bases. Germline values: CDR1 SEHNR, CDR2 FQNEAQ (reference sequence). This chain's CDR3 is CASSPSRQSSYEQYF. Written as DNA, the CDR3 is TGTGCCAGCAGCCCCTCCCGGCAGAGCTCCTACGAGCAGTACTTC.

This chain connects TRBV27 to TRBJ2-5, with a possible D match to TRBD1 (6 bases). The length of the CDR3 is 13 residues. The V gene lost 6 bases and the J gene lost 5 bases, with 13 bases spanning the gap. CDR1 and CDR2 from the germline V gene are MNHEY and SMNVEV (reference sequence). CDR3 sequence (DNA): TGTGCCAGCAGGCGGCAGGGGTGGGAGACCCAGTACTTC. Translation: CASRRQGWETQYF.

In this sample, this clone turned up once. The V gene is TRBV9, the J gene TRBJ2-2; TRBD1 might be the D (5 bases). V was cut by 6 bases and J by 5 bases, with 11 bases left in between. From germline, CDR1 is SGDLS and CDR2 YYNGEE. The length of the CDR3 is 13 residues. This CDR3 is CASTGMATGELFF. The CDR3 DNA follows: TGTGCCAGCACAGGGATGGCGACCGGGGAGCTGTTTTTT.

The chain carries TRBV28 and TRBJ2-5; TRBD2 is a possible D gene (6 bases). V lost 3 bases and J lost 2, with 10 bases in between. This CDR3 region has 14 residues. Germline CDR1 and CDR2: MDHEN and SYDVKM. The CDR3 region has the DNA TGTGCCAGCAGTTTTTATAGCGGACAAGAGACCCAGTACTTC. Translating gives CASSFYSGQETQYF.

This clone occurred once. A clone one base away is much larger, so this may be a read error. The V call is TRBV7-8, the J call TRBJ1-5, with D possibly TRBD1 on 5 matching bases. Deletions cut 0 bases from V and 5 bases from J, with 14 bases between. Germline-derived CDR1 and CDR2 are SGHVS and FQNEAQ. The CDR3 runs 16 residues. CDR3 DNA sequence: TGTGCCAGCAGCTTAGCGGCAGGGTACAGCGATCAGCCCCAGCATTTT. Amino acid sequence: CASSLAAGYSDQPQHF.

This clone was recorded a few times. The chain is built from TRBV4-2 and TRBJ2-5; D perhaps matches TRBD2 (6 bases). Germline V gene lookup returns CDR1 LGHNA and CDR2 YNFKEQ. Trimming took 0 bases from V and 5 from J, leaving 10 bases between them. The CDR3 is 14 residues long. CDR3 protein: CASSQELAGETQYF. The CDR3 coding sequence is TGTGCCAGCAGCCAAGAACTAGCAGGGGAGACCCAGTACTTC.

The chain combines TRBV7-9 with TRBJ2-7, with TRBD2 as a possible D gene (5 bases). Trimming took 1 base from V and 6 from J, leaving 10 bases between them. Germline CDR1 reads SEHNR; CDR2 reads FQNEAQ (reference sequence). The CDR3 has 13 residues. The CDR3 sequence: CASSLVGAVEQYF. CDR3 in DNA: TGTGCCAGCAGCTTAGTGGGAGCCGTCGAGCAGTACTTC. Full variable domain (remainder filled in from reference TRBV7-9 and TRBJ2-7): DTGVSQNPRHKITKRGQNVTFRCDPISEHNRLYWYRQTLGQGPEFLTYFQNEAQLEKSRLLSDRFSAERPKGSFSTLEIQRTEQGDSAMYLCASSLVGAVEQYFGPGTRLTVT.

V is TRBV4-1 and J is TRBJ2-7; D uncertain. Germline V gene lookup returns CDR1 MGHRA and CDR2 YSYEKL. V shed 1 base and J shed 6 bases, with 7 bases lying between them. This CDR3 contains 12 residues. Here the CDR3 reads CASSQVGFEQYF. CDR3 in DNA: TGCGCCAGCAGCCAAGTAGGGTTCGAGCAGTACTTC.